The present T cell receptor (beta chain) was sequenced within a study of T cell responses to AZD1222 COVID-19 vaccine. Whole-study findings and limits: Most donors were white British, females outnumbered males, and clonal diversity was possibly underestimated. After two AZD1222 doses, spike-specific TCR breadth and depth rose versus day 0. Nearly half of spike-specific TCRs reportedly target unmutated variant regions.

Notes on this clone: Its specificity is not known.

The germline V and J ends were trimmed by 1 base and 4 bases, with 7 bases remaining between them. CDR1 and CDR2 (germline): SGHTA, FQGNSA. The CDR3 has 14 amino acids. Measured with immunoSEQ multiplex PCR; TCRdb has only the in-frame clones, and not every one. Counted here are more than 95,000 clones, around 91% occurring once; the ten biggest clones make up around 4.8%. The V and J genes are TRBV7-2 and TRBJ1-4; no definite D call. The sample was peripheral blood, taken on day 0 of AZD1222 vaccination. This sequence was found in an adult in good health. The CDR3 DNA reads TGTGCCAGCAGCTTAGGGACGGGTAATGAAAAACTGTTTTTT. This codes for CASSLGTGNEKLFF. The variable domain in full, with the rest retrieved from reference TRBV7-2 and TRBJ1-4, is GAGVSQSPSNKVTEKGKDVELRCDPISGHTALYWYRQSLGQGLEFLIYFQGNSAPDKSGLPSDRFSAERTGGSVSTLTIQRTQQEDSAVYLCASSLGTGNEKLFFGSGTQLSVL.